A selection of T cell receptor beta chains follows, all from one sample in a study of blood T cell repertoires in COVID-19. Sequencing used immunoSEQ multiplex PCR; TCRdb keeps in-frame clones, though not all of them. Found here are 250,000 to 300,000 clones, 80% to 90% of them singletons; the top ten hold approximately 9.9%. Source material: peripheral blood. The receptors stem from a woman in her 70s with acute or convalescent COVID-19. CDR3s include the opening cysteine and the closing phenylalanine or tryptophan. A D gene is named only where the DNA matches it firmly. Only part of the rows carry a size: once, few, many, or a class if the clone is expanded.

d_call | clone_size | j_call | v_call | cdr3_aa | cdr3_nt
TRBD1 | - | TRBJ1-1 | TRBV5-4 | CASSSKVRGDTEAFF | TGTGCCAGCAGTTCAAAGGTCAGGGGGGACACTGAAGCTTTCTTT
TRBD2 | - | TRBJ2-5 | TRBV3-1/TRBV3-2 | CASSPGLAGGHSPGTQYF | TGTGCCAGCAGTCCCGGACTAGCGGGGGGCCATAGCCCGGGGACCCAGTACTTC
TRBD2 | once | TRBJ2-2 | TRBV11-3 | CASSLSGVNTGELFF | TGTGCCAGCAGCCTCAGCGGGGTGAACACCGGGGAGCTGTTTTTT
TRBD1 | few | TRBJ1-2 | TRBV5-1 | CASSLAGQSRSDYTF | TGCGCCAGCAGCTTGGCGGGACAGTCACGATCCGACTACACCTTC
- | - | TRBJ1-5 | TRBV2 | CASSEARSGSQPQHF | TGTGCCAGCAGTGAAGCGCGTTCGGGGAGTCAGCCCCAGCATTTT
- | once | TRBJ2-5 | TRBV6-6 | CASSYGQGGETQYF | TGTGCCAGCAGTTACGGACAGGGAGGGGAGACCCAGTACTTC
- | - | TRBJ2-5 | TRBV7-2 | CASSPLRTLETQYF | TGTGCCAGCAGCCCCCTGAGGACTTTAGAGACCCAGTACTTC
- | once | TRBJ1-1 | TRBV4-1 | CASSLRQQGLMNTEAFF | TGCGCCAGCAGCCTTCGACAACAGGGCCTCATGAACACTGAAGCTTTCTTT
TRBD2 | - | TRBJ2-1 | TRBV4-2 | CASRLAGDNEQFF | TGTGCCAGCCGGCTAGCGGGGGACAATGAGCAGTTCTTC
TRBD1 | once | TRBJ2-3 | TRBV12-3/TRBV12-4 | CASTLQGHTQYF | TGTGCCAGCACCCTACAGGGGCATACGCAGTATTTT
TRBD1 | - | TRBJ2-1 | TRBV28 | CASRGNRDRYNEQFF | TGTGCCAGCCGTGGGAACCGGGACAGGTACAATGAGCAGTTCTTC
- | - | TRBJ1-6 | TRBV28 | CASSEPYNSPLHF | TGTGCCAGCAGTGAGCCCTATAATTCACCCCTCCACTTT
- | - | TRBJ1-1 | TRBV15 | CATSRDIMRGSGAFF | TGTGCCACCAGCAGAGATATTATGCGGGGCTCCGGGGCTTTCTTT
TRBD1 | - | TRBJ1-4 | TRBV7-9 | CASSLPLGRDRGSEKLFF | TGTGCCAGCAGCCTACCTTTGGGACGGGACAGGGGGTCCGAAAAACTGTTTTTT
- | - | TRBJ2-7 | TRBV7-8 | CASSRGSGNEQYF | TGTGCCAGCAGCAGAGGGTCCGGGAACGAGCAGTACTTC
- | - | TRBJ1-2 | TRBV7-2 | CASSVDRHYGYTF | TGTGCCAGCAGCGTAGACAGGCACTATGGCTACACCTTC
- | - | TRBJ2-3 | TRBV5-6 | CASSLQARRTDTQYF | TGTGCCAGCAGCTTGCAGGCCCGGCGCACAGATACGCAGTATTTT
- | few | TRBJ2-3 | TRBV25-1 | CASSEGGLITDTQYF | TGTGCCAGCAGTGAGGGGGGGCTAATCACAGATACGCAGTATTTT
- | - | TRBJ2-7 | TRBV5-1 | CASSLGLAKGSYEQYF | TGCGCCAGCAGCCTTGGACTGGCCAAAGGTAGCTACGAGCAGTACTTC
- | once | TRBJ1-5 | TRBV19 | CASSIGLLRGYSNQPQHF | TGTGCCAGTAGTATTGGATTATTAAGGGGCTATAGCAATCAGCCCCAGCATTTT
- | once | TRBJ1-2 | TRBV5-5 | CASSADRNYGYTF | TGTGCCAGCAGCGCCGACAGAAACTATGGCTACACCTTC
- | - | TRBJ2-5 | TRBV5-6 | CASSLKLEETQYF | TGTGCCAGCAGCTTGAAACTGGAAGAGACCCAGTACTTC
TRBD1 | - | TRBJ2-1 | TRBV12-5 | CASGSQGASEQFF | TGTGCTAGTGGTTCCCAGGGGGCCAGCGAGCAGTTCTTC
- | - | TRBJ1-1 | TRBV5-1 | CASSLDIYTEAFF | TGCGCCAGCAGCTTGGATATTTACACTGAAGCTTTCTTT
- | - | TRBJ2-7 | TRBV7-2 | CASSRQWGDEQYF | TGTGCCAGCAGCAGACAGTGGGGTGACGAGCAGTACTTC
- | - | TRBJ2-1 | TRBV2 | CASSGAVTHNEQFF | TGTGCCAGCAGTGGGGCAGTCACCCACAATGAGCAGTTCTTC
TRBD1 | - | TRBJ2-4 | TRBV27 | CASSYDGQGKNIQYF | TGTGCCAGCAGTTACGACGGACAGGGAAAAAACATTCAGTACTTC
TRBD2 | - | TRBJ2-1 | TRBV4-1 | CASSRILAGDYNEQFF | TGCGCCAGCAGCCGGATTCTAGCGGGGGACTACAATGAGCAGTTCTTC
- | - | TRBJ1-6 | TRBV2 | CASSARVSNSPLHF | TGTGCCAGCAGCGCCAGGGTTTCCAATTCACCCCTCCACTTT
TRBD1 | - | TRBJ1-3 | TRBV19 | CASSPETGRRNTIYF | TGTGCCAGTAGTCCAGAGACAGGGAGAAGAAACACCATATATTTT
TRBD1 | - | TRBJ2-7 | TRBV13 | CASSTVTGKEFIREQYF | TGTGCCAGCAGCACGGTGACAGGGAAAGAATTTATACGCGAGCAGTACTTC
- | - | TRBJ2-1 | TRBV6-1 | CASSQARDNQNEQFF | TGTGCCAGCAGTCAAGCCCGGGACAACCAGAATGAGCAGTTCTTC
- | - | TRBJ2-2 | TRBV27 | CASNRMGTGELFF | TGTGCCAGCAACAGGATGGGGACCGGGGAGCTGTTTTTT
- | - | TRBJ1-1 | TRBV6-6 | CASSYSPGPEAFF | TGTGCCAGCAGTTACTCGCCAGGGCCTGAAGCTTTCTTT
TRBD1 | - | TRBJ2-5 | TRBV5-1 | CASSPGQGQETQYF | TGCGCCAGCAGCCCCGGACAGGGGCAAGAGACCCAGTACTTC
- | - | TRBJ1-2 | TRBV6-5 | CASGDPGEGRYGYTF | TGTGCCAGCGGAGACCCGGGGGAAGGGCGCTATGGCTACACCTTC
- | - | TRBJ2-7 | TRBV7-2 | CASSFRTEAYEQYF | TGTGCCAGCAGCTTCCGGACAGAAGCCTACGAGCAGTACTTC
- | - | TRBJ2-7 | TRBV5-1 | CASGIDSSYEQYF | TGCGCCAGCGGCATCGACAGTTCCTACGAGCAGTACTTC
- | - | TRBJ2-2 | TRBV11-2 | CASSLESVTGELFF | TGTGCCAGCAGCTTAGAATCGGTGACCGGGGAGCTGTTTTTT
TRBD1 | - | TRBJ1-2 | TRBV5-4 | CASSLAGGNGGYTF | TGTGCCAGCAGCTTGGCAGGGGGCAATGGAGGCTACACCTTC
- | few | TRBJ1-5 | TRBV19 | CASRGQREQPQHF | TGTGCCAGTAGAGGACAACGAGAACAGCCCCAGCATTTT
TRBD1 | - | TRBJ1-4 | TRBV29-1 | CSGGTGGEKLFF | TGCAGCGGGGGGACAGGGGGCGAAAAACTGTTTTTT
- | - | TRBJ1-1 | TRBV19 | CASRLGERAFF | TGTGCCAGTAGGCTCGGGGAGAGGGCTTTCTTT
- | - | TRBJ1-2 | TRBV13 | CASSLGTGSYGYTF | TGTGCCAGCAGCTTAGGAACAGGCAGTTATGGCTACACCTTC
- | - | TRBJ1-1 | TRBV12-3/TRBV12-4 | CASSLSHGTEAFF | TGTGCCAGCAGTTTAAGCCACGGCACTGAAGCTTTCTTT
TRBD1 | - | TRBJ1-5 | TRBV28 | CASSLWGQGARNQPQHF | TGTGCCAGCAGTTTATGGGGACAGGGGGCGCGTAATCAGCCCCAGCATTTT
TRBD1 | once | TRBJ1-3 | TRBV5-1 | CASSLNPTGGNTIYF | TGCGCCAGCAGCTTAAACCCGACAGGGGGAAACACCATATATTTT
TRBD1 | - | TRBJ2-7 | TRBV7-8 | CASSLGTAYEQYF | TGTGCCAGCAGCTTGGGGACAGCCTACGAGCAGTACTTC